Each of the 23 T cell receptor beta chains below was sequenced from the same sample in a study of CXCR3-negative and CXCR3-positive naive CD8 T cells. Researchers prepared the TRB cDNA libraries using 5' RACE with UMI labels. TCRdb reworked the 5' RACE reads into one entry per CDR3 protein, no DNA. The table gives around 56,000 distinct CDR3 sequences; the top ten clones make up about 0.42% of it. Sequencing input: naive CXCR3- CD8+ T cells from blood. Sample subset: CD45RO-CCR7+CD27+CD95- naive CD8+ T cells lacking CXCR3 (TNR3-). All receptors come from a human donor in good health. Some clones in this sample may be carry-over from other donors' samples.

This chain joins TRBV7-2 and TRBJ1-1; TCRdb calls TRBD1, which cannot be checked without DNA. This CDR3 is 15 amino acids long. CDR1 SGHTA and CDR2 FQGNSA come from the germline V gene. The CDR3 reads CASSTTQGKNTEAFF. Variable domain in full (rest from reference TRBV7-2 and TRBJ1-1): GAGVSQSPSNKVTEKGKDVELRCDPISGHTALYWYRQSLGQGLEFLIYFQGNSAPDKSGLPSDRFSAERTGGSVSTLTIQRTQQEDSAVYLCASSTTQGKNTEAFFGQGTRLTVV.

The chain employs TRBV7-2 and TRBJ2-7. The germline CDR1 and CDR2 sequences are SGHTA and FQGNSA. The CDR3 sequence is 16 residues long. The CDR3 sequence: CASSLVELGRSYEQYF. Using reference TRBV7-2 and TRBJ2-7 for the parts outside the CDR3, the full variable domain is GAGVSQSPSNKVTEKGKDVELRCDPISGHTALYWYRQSLGQGLEFLIYFQGNSAPDKSGLPSDRFSAERTGGSVSTLTIQRTQQEDSAVYLCASSLVELGRSYEQYFGPGTRLTVT.

The J gene is TRBJ2-5, the V gene TRBV15; the TCRdb D gene call, TRBD1, has no DNA to confirm it. This CDR3 has 20 amino acids. Germline-derived CDR1 and CDR2 are LNHNV and YYDKDF (reference sequence). CDR3 sequence: CATSRGPMYRGTGRRETQYF.

Here the CDR3 reads CASSPPSGPGHEQYF. The chain employs TRBV21-1 and TRBJ2-7; with no DNA, the TCRdb D assignment of TRBD1 cannot be verified. TRBV21-1 is labeled a pseudogene. The CDR3 spans 15 residues.

The chain joins TRBV10-3 to TRBJ2-3; without DNA, the TCRdb call of TRBD1 cannot be checked. Germline V gene sequence: CDR1 ENHRY, CDR2 SYGVKD. The length of the CDR3 is 19 residues. The chain's CDR3 is CAISETRTGGDANTDTQYF.

The chain has TRBV19 and TRBJ2-1; the TCRdb call, TRBD2, lacks DNA for checking. The CDR3 runs 14 residues. Germline CDR1 is LNHDA and CDR2 is SQIVND (reference sequence). This CDR3 reads CASSIDFREGEQFF. The complete variable domain, with remaining parts taken from reference TRBV19 and TRBJ2-1, reads DGGITQSPKYLFRKEGQNVTLSCEQNLNHDAMYWYRQDPGQGLRLIYYSQIVNDFQKGDIAEGYSVSREKKESFPLTVTSAQKNPTAFYLCASSIDFREGEQFFGPGTRLTVL.

The chain couples TRBV6-5 to TRBJ2-3; TCRdb outputs TRBD2, but without DNA this stays unchecked. CDR1 is MNHEY, CDR2 SVGAGI, per germline. The CDR3 has 18 amino acids. This CDR3 reads CASSYTPALAGGTDTQYF.

The chain couples TRBV7-3 to TRBJ1-2; the D call from TCRdb, TRBD1, cannot be confirmed without DNA. The CDR3 totals 14 residues. Looked up from germline, CDR1 is SGHTA and CDR2 is FQGTGA. CDR3 loop: CASSLTAGDYGYTF.

The chain uses TRBV29-1 and TRBJ2-2; the D gene TCRdb calls, TRBD2, cannot be checked with no DNA. The germline gives CDR1 SQVTM, CDR2 ANQGSEA. CDR3 length: 12 residues. The CDR3 reads CSVEGGSGELFF.

This rearrangement joins TRBV4-2 to TRBJ2-1; the TCRdb D gene call, TRBD2, has no DNA to confirm it. Germline V gene lookup returns CDR1 LGHNA and CDR2 YNFKEQ. The CDR3 sequence is 17 residues long. Here the CDR3 reads CASSQEGGAGAYNEQFF.

V and J are TRBV29-1 and TRBJ2-7; the D gene TCRdb calls, TRBD1, cannot be checked with no DNA. CDR3 length equals 15 residues. CDR1 SQVTM and CDR2 ANQGSEA come from the germline V gene. The CDR3 spells CSVEEGQAPSYEQYF.

V is TRBV12-3 or TRBV12-4 and J is TRBJ2-1; TCRdb's D call, TRBD1, is unchecked because there is no DNA. CDR3 size: 12 residues. The CDR3: CASSPGGTEQFF.

CDR3: CSVMPGQGYEQYF. The V and J genes are TRBV29-1 and TRBJ2-7; the TRBD1 assignment by TCRdb is unverifiable without DNA. This CDR3 has 13 amino acids. Germline-derived CDR1 and CDR2 are SQVTM and ANQGSEA.

V gene TRBV19 combines with J gene TRBJ1-1; TCRdb selects TRBD1, and the lack of DNA leaves this call unchecked. The germline gives CDR1 LNHDA, CDR2 SQIVND (reference sequence). The CDR3 length is 15 residues. The CDR3 protein is CASSIIGTENTEAFF.

The rearrangement links TRBV7-2 to TRBJ2-7; TCRdb selects TRBD1, and the lack of DNA leaves this call unchecked. Germline CDR1 is SGHTA and CDR2 is FQGNSA. This CDR3 has 15 residues. This chain's CDR3 is CASSLVGQGNYEQYF.

The CDR3 loop reads CASSQGVRGLDGYTF. This chain connects TRBV4-1 to TRBJ1-2; there is no DNA to check the TCRdb D call of TRBD1. Germline assignment: CDR1 MGHRA and CDR2 YSYEKL. This CDR3 comprises 15 residues.

This chain connects TRBV5-1 to TRBJ2-7; TCRdb indicates TRBD2, and absent DNA this call remains unverified. The germline gives CDR1 SGHRS, CDR2 YFSETQ. The CDR3 spans 15 residues. This chain's CDR3 is CASTLGEVPPLEQYF.

The chain is built from TRBV28 and TRBJ2-7; TCRdb selects TRBD1, and the lack of DNA leaves this call unchecked. There are 14 residues in the CDR3. Germline CDR1 reads MDHEN; CDR2 reads SYDVKM. The CDR3 reads CASSLRQDIYEQYF.

CDR3 protein: CASSQFFGGGETQYF. This chain uses TRBV4-3 with TRBJ2-5; TCRdb's D call, TRBD1, is unchecked because there is no DNA. The CDR3 length is 15 residues. Germline V lookup: CDR1 LGHNA, CDR2 YSLEER.

The chain employs TRBV29-1 and TRBJ2-2; TCRdb designates TRBD1, a call that cannot be tested without DNA. CDR1 and CDR2 from the germline V gene are SQVTM and ANQGSEA. The CDR3 runs 15 residues. The CDR3 here is CSVEDPLRDTGELFF.

The rearrangement joins TRBV6-6 to TRBJ2-1; TCRdb proposes TRBD1, but this gene call is untestable without DNA. Germline loops: CDR1 MNHNY, CDR2 SVGAGI (reference sequence). This CDR3 is built from 13 residues. The CDR3 region is CASSYGGYNEQFF.

The chain combines TRBV23-1 with TRBJ2-2; TCRdb indicates TRBD2, and absent DNA this call remains unverified. TRBV23-1 is treated as an ORF (open reading frame) with a function not yet certain. The CDR3 runs 15 residues. This CDR3 reads CASSQSGGFTGELFF.

The chain carries TRBV5-1 and TRBJ2-7; TCRdb's D call of TRBD1 is untestable without DNA. CDR3 length: 17 amino acids. Germline V lookup: CDR1 SGHRS, CDR2 YFSETQ. This CDR3 is CASSPGQGGEFTYEQYF.